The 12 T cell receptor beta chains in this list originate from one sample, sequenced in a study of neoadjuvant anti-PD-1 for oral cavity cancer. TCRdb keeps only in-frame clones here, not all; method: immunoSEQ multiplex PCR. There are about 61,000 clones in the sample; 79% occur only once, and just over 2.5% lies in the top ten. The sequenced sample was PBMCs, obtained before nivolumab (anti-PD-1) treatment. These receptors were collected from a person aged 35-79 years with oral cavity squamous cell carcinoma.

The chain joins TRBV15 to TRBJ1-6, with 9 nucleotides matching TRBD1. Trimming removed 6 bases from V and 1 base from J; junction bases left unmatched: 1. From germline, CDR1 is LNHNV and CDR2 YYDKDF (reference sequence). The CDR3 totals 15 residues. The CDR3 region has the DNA TGTGCCACCAGGACAGGGGGTTCCTATAATTCACCCCTCCACTTT. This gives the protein CATRTGGSYNSPLHF.

DNA of the CDR3: TGTGCCGCTTCAAGGTACCAAGAGACCCAGTACTTC. This translates into CAASRYQETQYF. J is TRBJ2-5 and V is TRBV15; D not resolved. This CDR3 region has 12 residues. The V end lost 11 bases, the J end lost 0 bases, and 10 bases lay between the germline ends. CDR1 and CDR2 from the germline V gene are LNHNV and YYDKDF (reference sequence).

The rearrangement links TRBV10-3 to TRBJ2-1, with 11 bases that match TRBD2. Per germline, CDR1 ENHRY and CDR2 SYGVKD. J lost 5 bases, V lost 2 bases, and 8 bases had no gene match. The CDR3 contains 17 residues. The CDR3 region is CAISEGQGLAGHNEQFF. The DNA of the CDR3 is TGTGCCATCAGTGAGGGGCAAGGACTAGCGGGTCACAATGAGCAGTTCTTC.

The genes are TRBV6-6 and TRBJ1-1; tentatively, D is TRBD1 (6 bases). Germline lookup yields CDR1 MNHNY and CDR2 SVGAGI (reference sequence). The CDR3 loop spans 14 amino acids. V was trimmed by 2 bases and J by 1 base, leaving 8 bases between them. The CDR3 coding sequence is TGTGCCAGCAGTTACGGGGGACAGAACACTGAAGCTTTCTTT. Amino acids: CASSYGGQNTEAFF.

The chain's CDR3 is CASINRGMNTEAFF. CDR3 DNA sequence: TGTGCCAGCATTAACAGGGGGATGAACACTGAAGCTTTCTTT. This sequence joins TRBV6-6 and TRBJ1-1; 8 nucleotides align to TRBD1. Germline CDR1 and CDR2: MNHNY and SVGAGI (reference sequence). The ends lost 7 bases at V and 0 bases at J; junction bases unmatched: 4. The CDR3 sequence is 14 residues long.

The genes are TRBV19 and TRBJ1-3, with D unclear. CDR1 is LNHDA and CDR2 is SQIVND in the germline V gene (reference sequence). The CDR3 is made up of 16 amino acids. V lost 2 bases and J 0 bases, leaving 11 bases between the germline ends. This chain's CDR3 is CASSIKGPTSGNTIYF. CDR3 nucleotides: TGTGCCAGTAGTATAAAAGGGCCGACCTCTGGAAACACCATATATTTT. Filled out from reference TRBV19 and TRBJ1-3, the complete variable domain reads DGGITQSPKYLFRKEGQNVTLSCEQNLNHDAMYWYRQDPGQGLRLIYYSQIVNDFQKGDIAEGYSVSREKKESFPLTVTSAQKNPTAFYLCASSIKGPTSGNTIYFGEGSWLTVV.

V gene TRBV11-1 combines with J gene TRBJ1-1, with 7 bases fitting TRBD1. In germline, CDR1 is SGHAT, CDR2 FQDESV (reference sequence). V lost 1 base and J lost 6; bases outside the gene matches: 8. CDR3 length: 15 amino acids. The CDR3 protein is CASSLESRGTAEAFF. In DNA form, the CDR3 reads TGTGCCAGCAGCTTAGAGTCCAGGGGGACCGCTGAAGCTTTCTTT.

The CDR3 nucleotides are TGTGCCAGCAGTGAGGCGGGTCAAGAGACCCAGTACTTC. Its protein product is CASSEAGQETQYF. The V gene is TRBV25-1, the J gene TRBJ2-5, with D tentatively TRBD2 (5 bases). The CDR3 has 13 amino acids. V was cut by 3 bases and J by 2 bases, with 7 bases left in between. Germline values: CDR1 MGHDK, CDR2 SYGVNS.

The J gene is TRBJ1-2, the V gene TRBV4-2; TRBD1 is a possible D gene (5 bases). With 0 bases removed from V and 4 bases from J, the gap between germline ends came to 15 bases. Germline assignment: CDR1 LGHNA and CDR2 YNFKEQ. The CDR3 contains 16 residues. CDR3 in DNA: TGTGCCAGCAGCCAAGATACGGGGGGTAGGGGCTATGGCTACACCTTC. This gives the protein CASSQDTGGRGYGYTF.

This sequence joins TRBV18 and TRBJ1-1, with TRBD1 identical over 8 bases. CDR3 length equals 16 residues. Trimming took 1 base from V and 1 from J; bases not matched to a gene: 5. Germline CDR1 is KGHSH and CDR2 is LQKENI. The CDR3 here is CASSPRDRSPNTEAFF. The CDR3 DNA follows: TGTGCCAGCTCACCACGGGACAGGTCCCCGAACACTGAAGCTTTCTTT.

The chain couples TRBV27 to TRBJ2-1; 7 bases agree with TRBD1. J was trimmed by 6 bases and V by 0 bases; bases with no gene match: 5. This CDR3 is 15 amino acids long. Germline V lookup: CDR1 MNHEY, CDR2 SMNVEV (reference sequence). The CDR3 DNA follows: TGTGCCAGCAGTTTATCGATTGGACAGGTCAATGAGCAGTTCTTC. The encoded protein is CASSLSIGQVNEQFF.

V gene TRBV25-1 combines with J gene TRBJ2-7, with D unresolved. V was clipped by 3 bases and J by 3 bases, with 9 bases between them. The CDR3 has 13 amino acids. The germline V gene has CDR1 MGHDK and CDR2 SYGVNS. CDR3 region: CASSEQENYEQYF. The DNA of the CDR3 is TGTGCCAGCAGTGAGCAGGAGAACTACGAGCAGTACTTC.